The 32 T cell receptor beta chains in this list originate from one sample, sequenced in a study of CD8 T cells in Susac syndrome. Reverse transcription of 0.5 to 1 ug RNA was carried out with random hexamers. TCRdb reprocessed the immunoSEQ multiplex PCR reads with MiXCR, giving one entry per CDR3 protein. The sample carries about 210,000 distinct CDR3 sequences, about 95% recorded once. The sample was CD4+ T cells from PBMCs. These receptors all stem from a human donor with Susac syndrome.

The rearrangement uses TRBV5-6 and TRBJ2-3; 12 bases match TRBD2. Germline values: CDR1 SGHDT, CDR2 YYEEEE. The CDR3 contains 17 residues. Trimming cost V 3 bases and J 1 base; bases outside gene matches: 6. The CDR3 sequence is CASSSRLAGARTDTQYF. The CDR3 region has the DNA TGTGCCAGCAGCTCCCGACTAGCGGGGGCCCGCACAGATACGCAGTATTTT. Full variable domain (rest looked up from reference TRBV5-6 and TRBJ2-3): DAGVTQSPTHLIKTRGQQVTLRCSPKSGHDTVSWYQQALGQGPQFIFQYYEEEERQRGNFPDRFSGHQFPNYSSELNVNALLLGDSALYLCASSSRLAGARTDTQYFGPGTRLTVL.

This chain joins TRBV7-2 and TRBJ2-5; the D gene is possibly TRBD1 (6 bases). V was trimmed by 1 base and J by 6 bases, leaving 15 bases between them. The CDR3 extends over 15 amino acids. Germline lookup yields CDR1 SGHTA and CDR2 FQGNSA. CDR3 sequence reads: CASSLDSGQQQTQYF. The CDR3, as DNA: TGTGCCAGCAGCTTAGATTCCGGACAGCAGCAGACCCAGTACTTC.

The genes are TRBV28 and TRBJ2-7; a possible D gene is TRBD1 (5 bases). In germline, CDR1 is MDHEN, CDR2 SYDVKM. The CDR3 loop spans 14 amino acids. Trimming pared 10 bases from V and 0 bases from J, leaving 16 bases between. CDR3 region: CATRWGRASYEQYF. DNA of the CDR3: TGTGCCACCCGGTGGGGCCGGGCCTCCTACGAGCAGTACTTC. Based on the CDR3 plus reference TRBV28 and TRBJ2-7, the full variable domain is DVKVTQSSRYLVKRTGEKVFLECVQDMDHENMFWYRQDPGLGLRLIYFSYDVKMKEKGDIPEGYSVSREKKERFSLILESASTNQTSMYLCATRWGRASYEQYFGPGTRLTVT.

The chain employs TRBV7-8 and TRBJ1-4; TRBD1 is a possible D gene (6 bases). Deletions cut 2 bases from V and 0 bases from J, with 13 bases between. The CDR3 is 17 amino acids. Per the germline V gene, CDR1 is SGHVS and CDR2 is FQNEAQ. The CDR3 DNA reads TGTGCCAGCAGCTTATTCCAGGGGTTCACAACTAATGAAAAACTGTTTTTT. This codes for CASSLFQGFTTNEKLFF.

The CDR3 is CASSPGPNNEQFF. The CDR3 region has the DNA TGTGCCAGCAGCCCTGGACCTAACAATGAGCAGTTCTTC. The genes are TRBV3-1 and TRBJ2-1; D is unclear. Germline loops: CDR1 LGHDT, CDR2 YNNKEL (reference sequence). V was clipped by 4 bases and J by 5 bases, with 9 bases between them. This CDR3 has 13 amino acids.

The chain uses TRBV12-3 or TRBV12-4 and TRBJ1-2, with 7 nucleotides matching TRBD1. J lost 2 bases, V lost 3 bases, and 6 bases had no gene match. The CDR3 is 15 residues long. CDR3 in DNA: TGTGCCAGCAGTTTCAGCCAGGGACAGAACTATGGCTACACCTTC. This translates into CASSFSQGQNYGYTF.

V and J are TRBV24-1 and TRBJ2-1, with D uncertain. This CDR3 has 14 residues. V was pared by 5 bases and J by 6 bases, with 13 bases between. CDR1 is KGHDR and CDR2 is SFDVKD in the germline V gene. The CDR3 DNA reads TGTGCCACCAGTGGGAAAAACACCCTCAATGAGCAGTTCTTC. Protein: CATSGKNTLNEQFF.

V and J are TRBV6-2 or TRBV6-3 and TRBJ2-2; D call uncertain. Looked up from germline, CDR1 is MNHEY and CDR2 is SVGEGT. Trimming cost V 6 bases and J 3 bases, with 5 bases left between them. This CDR3 region has 12 residues. As DNA, the CDR3 is TGTGCCAGCAGCGGCTACACCGGGGAGCTGTTTTTT. This translates into CASSGYTGELFF.

The rearrangement uses TRBV30 and TRBJ1-6; weak D call: TRBD1 (5 bases). V was cut by 4 bases and J by 6 bases, with 19 bases left in between. CDR1 and CDR2 from the germline V gene are GTSNPN and SVGIG (reference sequence). There are 16 residues in the CDR3. Here the CDR3 reads CAWTGGNSGGNSPLHF. The CDR3 bases are TGTGCCTGGACAGGAGGAAACTCCGGGGGTAATTCACCCCTCCACTTT.

This sequence joins TRBV30 and TRBJ1-5; 7 positions agree with TRBD1. V was clipped by 5 bases and J by 7 bases; unmatched bases: 11. This CDR3 has 14 residues. The germline V gene encodes CDR1 GTSNPN and CDR2 SVGIG (reference sequence). The CDR3 loop is CAWEGQATGQPQHF. For the CDR3, the DNA is TGTGCCTGGGAAGGACAGGCTACGGGGCAGCCCCAGCATTTT.

This clonotype was recorded once. The chain uses TRBV10-3 and TRBJ2-5; D remains ambiguous. Per the germline V gene, CDR1 is ENHRY and CDR2 is SYGVKD. The CDR3 sequence is 13 residues long. V was pared by 3 bases and J by 2 bases, with 7 bases between. The CDR3 coding sequence is TGTGCCATCAGTGACAGGCTACAAGAGACCCAGTACTTC. This sequence encodes CAISDRLQETQYF.

This chain uses TRBV4-1 with TRBJ2-1; the D gene is possibly TRBD2 (6 bases). This CDR3 is 15 amino acids long. V gave up 8 bases and J gave up 7 bases, with 21 bases separating them. Germline V gene lookup returns CDR1 MGHRA and CDR2 YSYEKL. CDR3 coding DNA: TGCGCCAGCTCCCCGGGGACTCAGATCTGGAATGAGCAGTTCTTC. Protein: CASSPGTQIWNEQFF.

The chain uses TRBV30 and TRBJ2-1, with 11 nucleotides matching TRBD2. The CDR3 runs to 14 residues. The germline V gene encodes CDR1 GTSNPN and CDR2 SVGIG (reference sequence). After removal of 4 bases from V and 10 bases from J, the junction contained 9 bases not matched to a gene. CDR3 coding DNA: TGTGCCTGGATCGTAGCGGGGGGGCGCGGAGAGCAGTTCTTC. It translates to CAWIVAGGRGEQFF.

DNA of the CDR3: TGTGCCAGCAGTTACGAAGGGCCCGAGCAGTTCTTC. It translates to CASSYEGPEQFF. The V and J genes are TRBV6-2 or TRBV6-3 and TRBJ2-1; D remains ambiguous. Germline CDR1 reads MNHEY; CDR2 reads SVGEGT. CDR3 length: 12 amino acids. The ends were cut back, 2 bases at V and 10 bases at J, with 9 bases in the middle.

The chain couples TRBV20-1 to TRBJ1-6; 10 bases line up with TRBD1. Germline CDR1 DFQATT, CDR2 SNEGSKA (reference sequence). Trimming removed 1 base from V and 9 bases from J; junction bases left unmatched: 18. The CDR3 totals 19 residues. DNA of the CDR3: TGCAGTGCTAGAGCTTACGGGACAGGGGAATCACCGTTTGGTTCACCCCTCCACTTT. Protein: CSARAYGTGESPFGSPLHF.

The V gene is TRBV30, the J gene TRBJ2-7; TRBD1 aligns across 9 bases. CDR1 and CDR2 from the germline V gene are GTSNPN and SVGIG (reference sequence). Trimming cost V 0 bases and J 2 bases; bases outside gene matches: 8. The CDR3 spans 16 residues. The CDR3 DNA follows: TGTGCCTGGAGTGTACACTCCGGGACAGGGACCTACGAGCAGTACTTC. Translated, it gives CAWSVHSGTGTYEQYF.

The gene calls are TRBV2 and TRBJ2-7, with TRBD1 identical over 8 bases. The CDR3 has 14 residues. With V trimmed by 7 bases and J by 7 bases, 12 bases remained unmatched. Germline CDR1 and CDR2: SNHLY and FYNNEI. For the CDR3, the DNA is TGTGCCAGCACCCCGGGACAGGAGGGATTTGAGCAGTACTTC. It specifies CASTPGQEGFEQYF.

This clonotype is a singleton in its sample. The germline gene is not matched at one end of the junction; a read error may be the cause. The gene calls are TRBV7-7 and TRBJ2-1; D might be TRBD1 or TRBD2, each matching 6 bases. The germline gives CDR1 SSHAT, CDR2 FNYEAQ (reference sequence). The CDR3 is 13 amino acids. CDR3 nucleotide sequence: TGTGCTAGCAGCTTAGCAGGGGAGGTTGAGCAGTTCTTC. It is translated as CASSLAGEVEQFF.

This clonotype has a handful of counts. The CDR3 region is CATSRASGTGYEQYF. The CDR3 DNA reads as TGTGCCACCAGCAGAGCCTCCGGGACAGGCTACGAGCAGTACTTC. The V gene is TRBV15, the J gene TRBJ2-7, with 8 bases fitting TRBD1. Germline V gives CDR1 LNHNV, CDR2 YYDKDF (reference sequence). The CDR3 loop spans 15 amino acids. V lost 1 base and J lost 3; bases outside the gene matches: 5.

This chain links TRBV28 with TRBJ1-5; no reliable D call. CDR3 size: 12 residues. V lost 10 bases, J lost 1 base, and 8 bases lay in between. CDR1 is MDHEN and CDR2 is SYDVKM in the germline V gene. This chain's CDR3 is CAITGSNQPQHF. The DNA of the CDR3 is TGTGCCATTACGGGGAGCAATCAGCCCCAGCATTTT. Based on the CDR3 plus reference TRBV28 and TRBJ1-5, the full variable domain is DVKVTQSSRYLVKRTGEKVFLECVQDMDHENMFWYRQDPGLGLRLIYFSYDVKMKEKGDIPEGYSVSREKKERFSLILESASTNQTSMYLCAITGSNQPQHFGDGTRLSIL.

The gene calls are TRBV29-1 and TRBJ2-3; no clear D gene. The CDR3 extends over 13 amino acids. In germline, CDR1 is SQVTM, CDR2 ANQGSEA. Trimming left V 5 bases short and J 3 bases short, with 12 bases between. CDR3 in amino acids: CSVHPLPTDTQYF. In nucleotides, the CDR3 is TGCAGCGTTCACCCCCTCCCGACAGATACGCAGTATTTT.

The CDR3 bases are TGTGCCAGCAGTTACTCGCCAGGGGTAGAGACCCAGTACTTC. The encoded protein is CASSYSPGVETQYF. The J gene is TRBJ2-5, the V gene TRBV6-6; D may be TRBD1 (6 bases). CDR3 length equals 14 residues. V was cut by 0 bases and J by 4 bases, with 9 bases left in between. CDR1 is MNHNY, CDR2 SVGAGI, per germline (reference sequence).

The chain carries TRBV7-2 and TRBJ2-3; TRBD2 agrees at 9 bases. The CDR3 length is 15 residues. Trimming cost V 1 base and J 5 bases; bases outside gene matches: 4. Germline loops: CDR1 SGHTA, CDR2 FQGNSA. The CDR3 DNA sequence: TGTGCCAGCAGCTTAGATATTAGCGGGGGAGATACGCAGTATTTT. Its translation: CASSLDISGGDTQYF.

Of note for this clonotype: Relative to the germline gene, one junction end is altered; a read error may explain this. The chain combines TRBV6-5 with TRBJ1-3; D remains ambiguous. This CDR3 spans 15 amino acids. CDR1 MNHEY and CDR2 SVGAGI come from the germline V gene. The CDR3 spells CASSYRGVAGNTVYF. CDR3 DNA sequence: TGTGCCAGCAGTTACCGGGGAGTCGCTGGAAACACCGTATATTTT.

The chain has TRBV19 and TRBJ2-2; D is undetermined. In germline, CDR1 is LNHDA, CDR2 SQIVND (reference sequence). The CDR3 extends over 13 amino acids. V was trimmed by 3 bases and J by 3 bases, leaving 5 bases between them. The CDR3 spells CASSIGYTGELFF. CDR3 DNA: TGTGCCAGTAGTATCGGGTACACCGGGGAGCTGTTTTTT.

The chain carries TRBV10-1 and TRBJ1-1; TRBD1 might be the D (5 bases). This CDR3 has 15 amino acids. Germline assignment: CDR1 WNHNN and CDR2 SYGVQD (reference sequence). The V and J ends lost 0 bases and 0 bases respectively, with 8 bases between them. CDR3 in amino acids: CASSESGAMNTEAFF. The CDR3 DNA is TGCGCCAGCAGTGAGTCCGGGGCGATGAACACTGAAGCTTTCTTT.

This chain links TRBV29-1 with TRBJ2-3, with D perhaps being TRBD1 or TRBD2 (5 bases each). The CDR3 runs 11 residues. Germline CDR1 SQVTM, CDR2 ANQGSEA. V was shortened by 6 bases and J by 5 bases, with 9 bases between the two germline ends. CDR3 bases: TGCAGCGTGGTGGGGGTAGATACGCAGTATTTT. This encodes CSVVGVDTQYF.

V and J are TRBV30 and TRBJ2-7; the D call may be TRBD1 or TRBD2 (5 bases each). The CDR3 extends over 14 amino acids. Germline V gene data show CDR1 as GTSNPN and CDR2 as SVGIG (reference sequence). With 2 bases removed from V and 2 bases from J, the gap between germline ends came to 13 bases. The CDR3 sequence: CAWSPGTVTYEQYF. The CDR3 DNA sequence: TGTGCCTGGAGTCCCGGGACGGTCACCTACGAGCAGTACTTC.

The V call is TRBV6-6, the J call TRBJ2-5, with D unresolved. Germline loops: CDR1 MNHNY, CDR2 SVGAGI (reference sequence). The V and J ends lost 4 bases and 0 bases respectively, with 6 bases between them. The CDR3 loop spans 13 amino acids. CDR3 sequence (DNA): TGTGCCAGCAGTTTCCGGGACCAAGAGACCCAGTACTTC. It specifies CASSFRDQETQYF.

V gene TRBV3-1 combines with J gene TRBJ1-5; possible D gene TRBD1, 5 bases. CDR1 is LGHDT, CDR2 YNNKEL, per germline (reference sequence). V was pared by 1 base and J by 7 bases, with 8 bases between. CDR3 length equals 13 residues. The CDR3, as DNA: TGTGCCAGCAGCCAAGCCCGGGGGCAGCCCCAGCATTTT. Translated: CASSQARGQPQHF.

In DNA, the CDR3 is TGTGCCAGCAGCCTGGGACATTCGAACACCGGGGAGCTGTTTTTT. As protein: CASSLGHSNTGELFF. The chain links TRBV11-2 to TRBJ2-2; TRBD1 is a possible D gene (6 bases). The germline V and J ends were trimmed by 5 bases and 0 bases, with 10 bases remaining between them. This CDR3 is 15 amino acids long. Germline V CDR1 and CDR2: SGHAT, FQNNGV.

The gene calls are TRBV15 and TRBJ2-2; weak D call: TRBD2 (6 bases). CDR1 is LNHNV, CDR2 YYDKDF, per germline (reference sequence). CDR3 size: 16 residues. V shed 0 bases and J shed 0 bases, with 8 bases lying between them. The CDR3 here is CATSRDRGTNTGELFF. The CDR3 DNA is TGTGCCACCAGCAGAGATCGGGGGACGAACACCGGGGAGCTGTTTTTT. Drawing the rest from reference TRBV15 and TRBJ2-2, the complete variable domain is DAMVIQNPRYQVTQFGKPVTLSCSQTLNHNVMYWYQQKSSQAPKLLFHYYDKDFNNEADTPDNFQSRRPNTSFCFLDIRSPGLGDTAMYLCATSRDRGTNTGELFFGEGSRLTVL.